This TCR beta chain comes out of a study of cytomegalovirus exposure and HLA in healthy donors. CDR1 and CDR2 from the germline V gene are SGHNT and YENEEA. The V end lost 4 bases, the J end lost 6 bases, and 13 bases lay between the germline ends. This CDR3 has 13 amino acids. Amplification used 60 Vbeta primers and 13 Jbeta primers. The assay was immunoSEQ multiplex PCR, and TCRdb's table has in-frame clones only and misses some. This sample yields tens of thousands of clones, of which over 70% are seen a single time; about 1.2% belongs to the top ten. Sequencing was carried out using PBMCs. The chain joins TRBV11-3 to TRBJ2-7; TRBD1 is a possible D gene (6 bases). The sequence was obtained from a girl aged 2 to 10 in good health and CMV-seropositive. In DNA form, the CDR3 reads TGTGCCAGCAGCTACCACAGGGAAGCCGAGCAGTACTTC. It is translated as CASSYHREAEQYF.